This T cell receptor (beta chain) was obtained from a study of T cell responses to AZD1222 COVID-19 vaccine. The data were produced by immunoSEQ multiplex PCR, yet TCRdb's version contains in-frame clones alone and is incomplete. The profile covers 130,000 or so clones, with about 91% appearing a single time and 1.5% to 2% taken by the ten largest. This CDR3 contains 14 residues. In germline, CDR1 is MNHEY, CDR2 SMNVEV (reference sequence). The V end lost 6 bases, the J end lost 0 bases, and 9 bases lay between the germline ends. The sample in question was peripheral blood, obtained 28 days after the second AZD1222 dose. This receptor was obtained from an adult who received the AZD1222 COVID-19 vaccine. The rearrangement links TRBV27 to TRBJ2-1, with TRBD2 as a possible D gene (5 bases). The CDR3 bases are TGTGCCAGCAGGCCTACTAGCTCCTACAATGAGCAGTTCTTC. Protein product: CASRPTSSYNEQFF.